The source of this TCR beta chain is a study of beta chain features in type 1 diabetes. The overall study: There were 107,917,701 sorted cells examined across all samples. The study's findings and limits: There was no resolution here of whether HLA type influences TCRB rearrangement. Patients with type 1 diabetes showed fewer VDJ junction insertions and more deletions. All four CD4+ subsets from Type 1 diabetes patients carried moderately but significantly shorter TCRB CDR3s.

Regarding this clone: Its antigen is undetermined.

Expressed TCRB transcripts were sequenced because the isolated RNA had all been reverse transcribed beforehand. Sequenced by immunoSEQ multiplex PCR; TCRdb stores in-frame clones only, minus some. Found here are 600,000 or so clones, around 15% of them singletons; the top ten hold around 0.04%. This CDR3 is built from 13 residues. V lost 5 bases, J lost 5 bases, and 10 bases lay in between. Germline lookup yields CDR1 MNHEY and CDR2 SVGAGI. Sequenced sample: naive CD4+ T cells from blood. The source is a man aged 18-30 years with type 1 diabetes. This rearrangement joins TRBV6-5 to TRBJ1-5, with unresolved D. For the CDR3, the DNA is TGTGCCAGCAGTCACCGGACCCATCAGCCCCAGCATTTT. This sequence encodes CASSHRTHQPQHF.